This T cell receptor (beta chain) was captured by sequencing in a study of T cells in narcolepsy. In the study overall: Healthy controls were enrolled alongside patients with narcolepsy type 1 or type 2. Points from the study as a whole: Comparing one patient's CSF and blood CD4+ clonotypes highlighted HCRT- and TRIB2-specific autoreactive clonotypes. In some patient and control memory CD4+ samples, autoreactive clones were absent. Reportedly, autoreactive clonotypes were serially detected in patients' blood but not controls'.

The data were produced by immunoSEQ multiplex PCR, yet TCRdb's version contains in-frame clones alone and is incomplete. The repertoire holds fewer than 35,000 clones, with roughly four fifths as singletons. A remark on this clone: Its antigen is as yet unknown.

The CDR3 has 14 residues. CDR1 and CDR2 (germline): LGHNT, FRNRAP. The V gene lost 4 bases and the J gene lost 0 bases, with 9 bases spanning the gap. This chain joins TRBV12-5 and TRBJ1-1; D remains unclear. The TCR comes from a human donor with narcolepsy. The sequenced sample was CD45RA- memory CD4+ T cells from PBMCs. CDR3 region: CASGSPGLNTEAFF. In DNA, the CDR3 is TGTGCTAGTGGTTCCCCCGGGTTGAACACTGAAGCTTTCTTT.